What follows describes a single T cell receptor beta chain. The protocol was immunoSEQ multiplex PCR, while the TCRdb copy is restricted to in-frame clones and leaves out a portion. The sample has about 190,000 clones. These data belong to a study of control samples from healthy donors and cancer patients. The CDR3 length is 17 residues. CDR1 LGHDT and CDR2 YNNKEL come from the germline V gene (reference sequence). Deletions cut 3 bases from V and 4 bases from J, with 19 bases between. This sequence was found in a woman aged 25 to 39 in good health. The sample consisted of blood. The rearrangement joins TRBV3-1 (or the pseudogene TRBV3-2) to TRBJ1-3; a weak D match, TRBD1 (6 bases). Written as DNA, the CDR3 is TGTGCCAGCAGCCACAATCGGGGATCAGGGGTGGGAAACACCATATATTTT. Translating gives CASSHNRGSGVGNTIYF.